Reported below is one T cell receptor (beta chain). The germline V and J ends were trimmed by 3 bases and 8 bases, with 13 bases remaining between them. This CDR3 comprises 13 residues. Germline CDR1 is SGHVS and CDR2 is FQNEAQ. Templates that were synthetic TCR analogs were spiked into each PCR. TCRdb keeps only in-frame clones here, not all; method: immunoSEQ multiplex PCR. The sample carries under 120,000 clones, 70% to 85% recorded once. The data are from a study of PD-L1 blockade in urothelial cancer. V gene TRBV7-8 combines with J gene TRBJ1-2, with D unresolved. The sequenced sample was PBMCs, obtained around atezolizumab (anti-PD-L1) treatment. The receptor was isolated from a middle-aged man with urothelial cancer. The CDR3 loop reads CASSLAAGWGYTF. Written as DNA, the CDR3 is TGTGCCAGCAGCTTGGCCGCGGGGTGGGGCTACACCTTC.